This TCR beta chain was obtained from a study of monozygotic twins with cystic fibrosis. Data came from immunoSEQ multiplex PCR; TCRdb stores just in-frame clones and leaves some out. Among approximately 21,000 clones listed, about 86% were seen once. Study results and caveats: In this small cohort, shared CDR3 numbers showed no association with age, concordance or disease severity. Monozygotic CF twin pairs shared significantly more nucleotide-identical clonotypes than unrelated CF individuals did. Co-twins had the most similar V usage for 13 of 16 pairs, J for 8.

The table lists this clone with a few counts. The antigen is undetermined. At one boundary the junction diverges from the germline segment, which might be a read error. Germline CDR1 reads SNHLY; CDR2 reads FYNNEI. The CDR3 has 11 residues. The clonotype was recovered from a woman in her twenties or thirties with cystic fibrosis. The chain recombines TRBV2 with TRBJ1-2; 8 positions agree with TRBD1. Material for sequencing was blood. The DNA for the CDR3 is TGTGCCAGCAGTGAATACAGGGGGAATGCCTTC. This sequence encodes CASSEYRGNAF.